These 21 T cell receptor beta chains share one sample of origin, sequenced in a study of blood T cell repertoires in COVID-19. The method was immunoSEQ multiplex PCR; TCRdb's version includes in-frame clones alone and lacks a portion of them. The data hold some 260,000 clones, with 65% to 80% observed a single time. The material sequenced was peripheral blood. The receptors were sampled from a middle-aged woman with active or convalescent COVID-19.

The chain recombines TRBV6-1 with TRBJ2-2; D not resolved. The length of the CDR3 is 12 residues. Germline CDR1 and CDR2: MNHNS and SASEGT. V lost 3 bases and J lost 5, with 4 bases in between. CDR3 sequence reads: CASSERTGELFF. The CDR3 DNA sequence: TGTGCCAGCAGTGAGAGAACCGGGGAGCTGTTTTTT.

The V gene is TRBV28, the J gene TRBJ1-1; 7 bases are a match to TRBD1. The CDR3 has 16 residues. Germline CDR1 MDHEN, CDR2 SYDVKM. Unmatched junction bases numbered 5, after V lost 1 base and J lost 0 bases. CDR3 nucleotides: TGTGCCAGCAGTTTATTATCAAGGGGGCTGAACACTGAAGCTTTCTTT. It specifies CASSLLSRGLNTEAFF. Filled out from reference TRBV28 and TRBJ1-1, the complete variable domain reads DVKVTQSSRYLVKRTGEKVFLECVQDMDHENMFWYRQDPGLGLRLIYFSYDVKMKEKGDIPEGYSVSREKKERFSLILESASTNQTSMYLCASSLLSRGLNTEAFFGQGTRLTVV.

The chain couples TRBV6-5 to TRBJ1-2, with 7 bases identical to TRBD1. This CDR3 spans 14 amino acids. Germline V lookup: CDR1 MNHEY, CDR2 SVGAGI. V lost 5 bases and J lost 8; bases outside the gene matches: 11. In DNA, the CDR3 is TGTGCCAGCAGTCAACCACAGGGGTATCGGGGCTACACCTTC. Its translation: CASSQPQGYRGYTF.

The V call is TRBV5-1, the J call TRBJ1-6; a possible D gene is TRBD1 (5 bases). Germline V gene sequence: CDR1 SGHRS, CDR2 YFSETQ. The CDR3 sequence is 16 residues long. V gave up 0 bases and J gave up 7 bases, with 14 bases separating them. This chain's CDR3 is CASSLDGDGRNSPLHF. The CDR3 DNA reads TGCGCCAGCAGCTTGGATGGGGACGGGAGGAATTCACCCCTCCACTTT. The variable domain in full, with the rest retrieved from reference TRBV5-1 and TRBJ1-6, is KAGVTQTPRYLIKTRGQQVTLSCSPISGHRSVSWYQQTPGQGLQFLFEYFSETQRNKGNFPGRFSGRQFSNSRSEMNVSTLELGDSALYLCASSLDGDGRNSPLHFGNGTRLTVT.

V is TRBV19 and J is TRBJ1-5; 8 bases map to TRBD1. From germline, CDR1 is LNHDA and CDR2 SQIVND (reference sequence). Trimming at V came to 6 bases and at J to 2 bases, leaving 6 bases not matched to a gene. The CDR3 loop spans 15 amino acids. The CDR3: CASRSGTGGNQPQHF. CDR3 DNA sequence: TGTGCCAGTAGGTCAGGGACAGGCGGCAATCAGCCCCAGCATTTT.

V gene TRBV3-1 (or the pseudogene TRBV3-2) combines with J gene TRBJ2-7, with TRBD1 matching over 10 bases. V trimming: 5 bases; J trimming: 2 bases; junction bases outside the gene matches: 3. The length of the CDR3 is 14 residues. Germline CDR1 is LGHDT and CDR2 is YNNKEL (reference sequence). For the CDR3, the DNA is TGTGCCAGCAGCACCGGACAGGGGGCCTACGAGCAGTACTTC. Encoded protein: CASSTGQGAYEQYF.

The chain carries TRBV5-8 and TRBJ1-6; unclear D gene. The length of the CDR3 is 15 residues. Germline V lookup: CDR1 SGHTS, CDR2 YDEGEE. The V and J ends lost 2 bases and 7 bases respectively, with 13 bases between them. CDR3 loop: CASSFRRSGNSPLHF. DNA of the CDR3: TGTGCCAGCAGCTTTAGGCGTTCGGGGAATTCACCCCTCCACTTT.

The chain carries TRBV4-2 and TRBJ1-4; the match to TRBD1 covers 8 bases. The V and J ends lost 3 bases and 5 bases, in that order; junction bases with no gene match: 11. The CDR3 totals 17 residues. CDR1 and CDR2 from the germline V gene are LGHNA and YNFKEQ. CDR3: CASSHQLTGASNEKLFF. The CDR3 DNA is TGTGCCAGCAGCCACCAATTGACAGGGGCCTCCAATGAAAAACTGTTTTTT.

This chain's CDR3 is CASSLQGRGEAFF. DNA of the CDR3: TGTGCCAGCAGCTTACAGGGGAGAGGTGAAGCTTTCTTT. J is TRBJ1-1 and V is TRBV11-2, with D possibly TRBD1 on 6 matching bases. Germline values: CDR1 SGHAT, CDR2 FQNNGV. The CDR3 extends over 13 amino acids. Trimming took off 2 bases at V and 7 bases at J, with 11 bases between the two ends. The entire variable domain, with the rest obtained from reference TRBV11-2 and TRBJ1-1, is as follows: EAGVAQSPRYKIIEKRQSVAFWCNPISGHATLYWYQQILGQGPKLLIQFQNNGVVDDSQLPKDRFSAERLKGVDSTLKIQPAKLEDSAVYLCASSLQGRGEAFFGQGTRLTVV.

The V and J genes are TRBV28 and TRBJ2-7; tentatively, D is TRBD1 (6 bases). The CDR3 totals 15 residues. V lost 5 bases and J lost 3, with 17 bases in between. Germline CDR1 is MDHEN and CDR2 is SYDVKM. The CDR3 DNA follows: TGTGCCAGCAGTACCCCGACAGGTTGGGGCTACGAGCAGTACTTC. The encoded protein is CASSTPTGWGYEQYF.

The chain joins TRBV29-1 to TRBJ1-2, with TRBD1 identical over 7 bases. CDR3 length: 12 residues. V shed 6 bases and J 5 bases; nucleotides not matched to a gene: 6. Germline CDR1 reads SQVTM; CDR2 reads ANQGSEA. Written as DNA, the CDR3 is TGCAGCGTGGGGGACAGTATATATGGCTACACCTTC. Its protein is CSVGDSIYGYTF.

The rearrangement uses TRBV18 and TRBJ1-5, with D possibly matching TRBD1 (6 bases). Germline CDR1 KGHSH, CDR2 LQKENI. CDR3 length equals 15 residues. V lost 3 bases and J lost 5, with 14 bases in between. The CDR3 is CASSPTGTRDQPQHF. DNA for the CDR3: TGTGCCAGCTCACCTACGGGGACAAGGGATCAGCCCCAGCATTTT.

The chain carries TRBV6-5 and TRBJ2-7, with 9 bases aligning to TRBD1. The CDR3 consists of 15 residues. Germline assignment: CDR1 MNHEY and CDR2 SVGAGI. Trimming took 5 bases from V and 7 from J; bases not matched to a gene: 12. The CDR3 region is CASSQDRGPSREQYF. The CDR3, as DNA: TGTGCCAGCAGTCAGGACAGGGGCCCCTCTAGAGAGCAGTACTTC.

The chain's CDR3 is CASTLRQGWNQPQHF. CDR3 in DNA: TGTGCCAGCACCCTACGGCAGGGTTGGAATCAGCCCCAGCATTTT. The chain links TRBV28 to TRBJ1-5, with D perhaps matching TRBD1 (5 bases). V dropped 7 bases and J dropped 4 bases, with 17 bases sitting between them. The CDR3 length is 15 residues. CDR1 MDHEN and CDR2 SYDVKM come from the germline V gene.

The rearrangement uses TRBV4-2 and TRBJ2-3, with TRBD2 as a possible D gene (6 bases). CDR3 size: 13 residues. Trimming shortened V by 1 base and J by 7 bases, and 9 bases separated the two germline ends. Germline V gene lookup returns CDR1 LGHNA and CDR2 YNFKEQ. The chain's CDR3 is CASSQGGENTQYF. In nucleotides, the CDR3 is TGTGCCAGCAGCCAAGGGGGGGAAAATACGCAGTATTTT.

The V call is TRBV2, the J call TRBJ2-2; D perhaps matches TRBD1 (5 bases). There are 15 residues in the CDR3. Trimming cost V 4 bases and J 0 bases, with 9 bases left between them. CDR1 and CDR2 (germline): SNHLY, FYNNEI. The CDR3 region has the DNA TGTGCCAGCAGTGTCCCCAGGGCGAACACCGGGGAGCTGTTTTTT. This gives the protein CASSVPRANTGELFF.

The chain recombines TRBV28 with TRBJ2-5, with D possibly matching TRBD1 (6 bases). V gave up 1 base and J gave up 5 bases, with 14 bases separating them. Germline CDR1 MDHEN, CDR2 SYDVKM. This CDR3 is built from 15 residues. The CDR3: CASSLYGRDMETQYF. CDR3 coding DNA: TGTGCCAGCAGTTTATACGGCAGGGACATGGAGACCCAGTACTTC.

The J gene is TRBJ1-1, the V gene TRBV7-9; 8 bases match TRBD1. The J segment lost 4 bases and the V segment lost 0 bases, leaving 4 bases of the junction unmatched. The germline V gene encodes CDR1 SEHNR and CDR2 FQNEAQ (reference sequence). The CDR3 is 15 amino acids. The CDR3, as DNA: TGTGCCAGCAGCTTAGCGGGACAGGAAGGCACTGAAGCTTTCTTT. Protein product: CASSLAGQEGTEAFF.

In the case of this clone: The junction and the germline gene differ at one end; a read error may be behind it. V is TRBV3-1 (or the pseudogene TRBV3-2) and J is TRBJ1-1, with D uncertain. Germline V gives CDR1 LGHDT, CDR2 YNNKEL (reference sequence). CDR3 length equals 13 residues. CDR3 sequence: CASNQRGITEAFF. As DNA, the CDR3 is TGTGCCAGCAACCAACGGGGTATCACTGAAGCTTTCTTT.

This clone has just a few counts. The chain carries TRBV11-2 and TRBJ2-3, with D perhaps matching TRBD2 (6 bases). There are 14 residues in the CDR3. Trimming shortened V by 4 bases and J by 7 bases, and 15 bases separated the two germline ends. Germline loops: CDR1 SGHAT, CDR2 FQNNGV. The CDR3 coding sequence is TGTGCCAGCAGCTCCCGGTCCAGCGGGTATACGCAGTATTTT. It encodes CASSSRSSGYTQYF. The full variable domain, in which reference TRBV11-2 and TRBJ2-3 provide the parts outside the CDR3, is EAGVAQSPRYKIIEKRQSVAFWCNPISGHATLYWYQQILGQGPKLLIQFQNNGVVDDSQLPKDRFSAERLKGVDSTLKIQPAKLEDSAVYLCASSSRSSGYTQYFGPGTRLTVL.

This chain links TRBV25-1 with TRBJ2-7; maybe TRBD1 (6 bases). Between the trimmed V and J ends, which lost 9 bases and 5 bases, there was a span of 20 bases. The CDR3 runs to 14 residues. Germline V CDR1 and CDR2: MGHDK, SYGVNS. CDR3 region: CASRDTNQYHEQYF. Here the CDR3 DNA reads TGTGCCAGTAGGGACACTAACCAATACCACGAGCAGTACTTC.